The clone carrying this T cell receptor (beta chain) turned up a few times. CDR3 length: 12 amino acids. The V gene lost 5 bases and the J gene lost 5 bases, with 10 bases spanning the gap. These data come from a study of T-cell reconstitution after alpha-beta-depleted transplantation in children. TCRbeta library construction was performed incorporating unique molecular identifiers. TCRdb redid the calling of the PCR reads with MiXCR, one entry per CDR3 protein. This sample has about 540,000 distinct CDR3 sequences; about a sixth occur once, and the top ten carry 3% to 4%. The clonotype was recovered from a human donor who donated a stem cell graft to a child with acute lymphoblastic leukemia. The rearrangement joins TRBV12-3 or TRBV12-4 to TRBJ2-7; D is unresolved. Material: PBMCs from the stem cell graft donor, obtained from the stem cell graft. The CDR3 nucleotides read TGTGCCAGCAGTCACCCCCTTAACGAGCAGTACTTC. This codes for CASSHPLNEQYF.